This entry lists 4 T cell receptor beta chains sequenced from one sample in a study of blood T cell repertoires in COVID-19. This table comes from immunoSEQ multiplex PCR, and its TCRdb copy is limited to in-frame clones, with some not included. The sample includes about 25,000 clones, about 91% seen only once; the top ten take roughly 17%. What was sequenced was peripheral blood. The receptors originated from a man between 70 and 80 years old with acute or convalescent COVID-19.

This chain links TRBV5-1 with TRBJ2-3, with 8 bases aligning to TRBD1. The germline V gene has CDR1 SGHRS and CDR2 YFSETQ. Trimming took 6 bases from V and 2 from J; bases not matched to a gene: 8. CDR3 size: 15 residues. The CDR3 is CASTIGTGNTDTQYF. CDR3 sequence (DNA): TGCGCCAGCACCATTGGGACAGGTAACACAGATACGCAGTATTTT.

Sample share makes this clone medium-sized (0.01 to 0.1%). The rearrangement links TRBV12-5 to TRBJ2-5, with D perhaps TRBD1 (5 bases). The CDR3 has 14 amino acids. The germline gives CDR1 LGHNT, CDR2 FRNRAP. V lost 7 bases, J lost 3 bases, and 15 bases lay in between. The CDR3 DNA sequence: TGTGCTAGTGCCCAGGCGCAGGGTAAAGAGACCCAGTACTTC. Its translation is CASAQAQGKETQYF.

The gene calls are TRBV4-2 and TRBJ2-1; maybe TRBD2 (5 bases). This CDR3 has 13 amino acids. V was pared by 1 base and J by 9 bases, with 10 bases between. Germline V gene sequence: CDR1 LGHNA, CDR2 YNFKEQ. The CDR3 reads CASSQGGSSEQFF. The CDR3 coding sequence is TGTGCCAGCAGCCAAGGAGGGAGTAGTGAGCAGTTCTTC.

The chain recombines TRBV9 with TRBJ1-4; D call uncertain. V lost 2 bases and J lost 2, with 10 bases in between. This CDR3 region has 15 residues. Germline lookup yields CDR1 SGDLS and CDR2 YYNGEE. For the CDR3, the DNA is TGTGCCAGCAGCGTTTCCTCGTCGACTAATGAAAAACTGTTTTTT. It encodes CASSVSSSTNEKLFF.